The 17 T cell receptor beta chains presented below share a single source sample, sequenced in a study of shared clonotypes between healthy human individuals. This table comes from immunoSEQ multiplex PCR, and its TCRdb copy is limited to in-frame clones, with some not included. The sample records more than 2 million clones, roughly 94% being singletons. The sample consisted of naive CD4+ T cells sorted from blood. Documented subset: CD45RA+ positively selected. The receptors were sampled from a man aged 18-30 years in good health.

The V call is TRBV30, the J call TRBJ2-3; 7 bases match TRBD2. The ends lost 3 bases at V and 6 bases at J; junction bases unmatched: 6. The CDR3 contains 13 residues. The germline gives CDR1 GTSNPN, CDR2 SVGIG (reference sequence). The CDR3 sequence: CAWRAAGRDTQYF. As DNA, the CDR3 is TGTGCCTGGAGGGCAGCGGGGAGGGATACGCAGTATTTT.

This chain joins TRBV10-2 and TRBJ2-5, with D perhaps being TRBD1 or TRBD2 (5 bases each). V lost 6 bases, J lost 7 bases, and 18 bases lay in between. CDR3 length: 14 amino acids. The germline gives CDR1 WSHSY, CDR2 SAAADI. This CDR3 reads CASSVQGPGGTQYF. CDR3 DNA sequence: TGCGCCAGCAGCGTCCAGGGCCCTGGGGGGACCCAGTACTTC.

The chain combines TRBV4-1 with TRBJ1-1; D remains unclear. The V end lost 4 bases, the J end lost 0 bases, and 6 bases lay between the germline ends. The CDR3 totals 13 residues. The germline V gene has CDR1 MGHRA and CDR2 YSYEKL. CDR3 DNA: TGCGCCAGCAGCCTTGGGGTGAACACTGAAGCTTTCTTT. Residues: CASSLGVNTEAFF.

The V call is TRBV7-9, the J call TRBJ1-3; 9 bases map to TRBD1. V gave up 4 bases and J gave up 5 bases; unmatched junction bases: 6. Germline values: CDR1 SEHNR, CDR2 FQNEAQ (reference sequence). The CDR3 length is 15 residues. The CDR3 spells CASSYTTGGRNTIYF. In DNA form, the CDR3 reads TGTGCCAGCAGCTATACGACAGGGGGAAGAAACACCATATATTTT.

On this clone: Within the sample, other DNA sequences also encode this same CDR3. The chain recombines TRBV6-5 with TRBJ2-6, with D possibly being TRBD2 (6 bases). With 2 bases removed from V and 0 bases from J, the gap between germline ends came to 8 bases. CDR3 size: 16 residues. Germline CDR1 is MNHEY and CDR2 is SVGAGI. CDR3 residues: CASSYGGSSGANVLTF. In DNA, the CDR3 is TGTGCCAGCAGTTACGGAGGGAGCTCTGGGGCCAACGTCCTGACTTTC.

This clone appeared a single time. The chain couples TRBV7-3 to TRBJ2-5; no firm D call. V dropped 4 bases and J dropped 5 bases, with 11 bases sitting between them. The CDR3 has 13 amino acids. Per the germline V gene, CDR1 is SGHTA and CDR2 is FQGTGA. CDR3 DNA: TGTGCCAGCAGCTCCTCCCATGGTGAGACCCAGTACTTC. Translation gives CASSSSHGETQYF.

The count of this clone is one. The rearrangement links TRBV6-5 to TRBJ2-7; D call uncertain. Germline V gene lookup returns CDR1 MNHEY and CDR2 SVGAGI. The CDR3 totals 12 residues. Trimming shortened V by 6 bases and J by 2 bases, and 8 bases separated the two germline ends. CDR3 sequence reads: CASRSDTYEQYF. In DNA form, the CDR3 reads TGTGCCAGCAGGTCAGATACCTACGAGCAGTACTTC.

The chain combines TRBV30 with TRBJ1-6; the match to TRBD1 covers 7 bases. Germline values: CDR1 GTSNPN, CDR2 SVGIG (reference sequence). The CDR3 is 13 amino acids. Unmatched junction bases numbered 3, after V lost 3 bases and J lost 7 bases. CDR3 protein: CAWSRDRNSPLHF. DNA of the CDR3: TGTGCCTGGAGCCGGGACAGAAATTCACCCCTCCACTTT. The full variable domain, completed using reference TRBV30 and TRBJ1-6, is SQTIHQWPATLVQPVGSPLSLECTVEGTSNPNLYWYRQAAGRGLQLLFYSVGIGQISSEVPQNLSASRPQDRQFILSSKKLLLSDSGFYLCAWSRDRNSPLHFGNGTRLTVT.

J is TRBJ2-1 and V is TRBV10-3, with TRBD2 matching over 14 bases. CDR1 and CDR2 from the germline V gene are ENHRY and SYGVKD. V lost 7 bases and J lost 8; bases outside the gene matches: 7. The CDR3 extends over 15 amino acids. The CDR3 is CAITAGTSGSDEQFF. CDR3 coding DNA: TGTGCCATCACGGCCGGGACTAGCGGGAGTGATGAGCAGTTCTTC.

CDR3 protein: CASSVDTPIAEQFF. The CDR3 coding sequence is TGTGCCAGCAGCGTAGATACCCCCATAGCAGAGCAGTTCTTC. The rearrangement links TRBV9 to TRBJ2-1; D is unclear. This CDR3 comprises 14 residues. The germline V gene encodes CDR1 SGDLS and CDR2 YYNGEE. Trimming left V 0 bases short and J 10 bases short, with 14 bases between.

The CDR3 DNA reads TGTGCCACCAGGGTCGAGAACAATCAGCCCCAGCATTTT. Translating gives CATRVENNQPQHF. This chain joins TRBV2 and TRBJ1-5, with a possible D match to TRBD1 (5 bases). V lost 10 bases, J lost 3 bases, and 13 bases lay in between. The CDR3 sequence is 13 residues long. Germline V gene sequence: CDR1 SNHLY, CDR2 FYNNEI.

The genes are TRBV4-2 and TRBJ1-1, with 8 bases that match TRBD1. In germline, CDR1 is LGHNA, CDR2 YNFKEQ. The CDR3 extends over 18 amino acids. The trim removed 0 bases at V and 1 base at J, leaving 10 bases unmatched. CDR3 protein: CASSQDPQGGQGNTEAFF. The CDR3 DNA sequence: TGTGCCAGCAGCCAAGACCCACAGGGAGGACAGGGGAACACTGAAGCTTTCTTT.

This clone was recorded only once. CDR3 residues: CASKYHGGNTEAFF. CDR3 DNA: TGTGCCAGCAAATACCATGGGGGGAACACTGAAGCTTTCTTT. The chain employs TRBV27 and TRBJ1-1; TRBD1 might be the D (5 bases). The CDR3 sequence is 14 residues long. Trimming left V 7 bases short and J 1 base short, with 13 bases between. In germline, CDR1 is MNHEY, CDR2 SMNVEV (reference sequence).

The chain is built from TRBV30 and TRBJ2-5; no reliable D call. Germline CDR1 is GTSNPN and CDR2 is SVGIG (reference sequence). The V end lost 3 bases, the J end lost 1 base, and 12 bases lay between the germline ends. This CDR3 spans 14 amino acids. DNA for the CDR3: TGTGCCTGGAGCCCGGCCTCACTCCAAGAGACCCAGTACTTC. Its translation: CAWSPASLQETQYF.

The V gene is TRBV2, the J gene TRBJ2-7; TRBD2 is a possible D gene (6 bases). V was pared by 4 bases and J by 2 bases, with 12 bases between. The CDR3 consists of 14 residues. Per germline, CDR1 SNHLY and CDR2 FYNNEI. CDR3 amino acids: CASSVALATYEQYF. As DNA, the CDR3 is TGTGCCAGCAGTGTCGCTCTAGCGACCTACGAGCAGTACTTC.

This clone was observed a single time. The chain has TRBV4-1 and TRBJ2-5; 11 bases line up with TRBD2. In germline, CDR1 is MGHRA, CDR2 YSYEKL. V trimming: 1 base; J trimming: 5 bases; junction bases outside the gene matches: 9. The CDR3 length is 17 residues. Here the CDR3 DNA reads TGCGCCAGCAGCCAAGGGGCGCTAGCGGGAGGTTCGGAGACCCAGTACTTC. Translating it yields CASSQGALAGGSETQYF.

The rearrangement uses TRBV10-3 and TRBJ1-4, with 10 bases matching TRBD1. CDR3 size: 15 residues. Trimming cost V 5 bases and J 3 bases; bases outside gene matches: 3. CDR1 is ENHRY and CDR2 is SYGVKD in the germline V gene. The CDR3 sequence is CAISYGQGANEKLFF. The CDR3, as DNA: TGTGCCATCAGTTACGGACAGGGGGCTAATGAAAAACTGTTTTTT.